What follows are 20 T cell receptor beta chains derived from one specimen sequenced in a study of blood T cell repertoires in COVID-19. Generated by immunoSEQ multiplex PCR, the TCRdb table keeps only in-frame clones and is missing some. The sample consists of a few hundred thousand clones, nearly 85% of them appearing once. The sample comprised peripheral blood. These receptors were obtained from a woman aged 25 to 39 with COVID-19, enrolled during active disease.

The gene calls are TRBV7-3 and TRBJ2-3; no firm D call. V lost 1 base to trimming and J lost 3 bases, with 5 bases between them. This CDR3 has 13 residues. Germline V CDR1 and CDR2: SGHTA, FQGTGA. In DNA, the CDR3 is TGTGCCAGCAGCTTAAGAGAGACAGATACGCAGTATTTT. This sequence encodes CASSLRETDTQYF.

The chain joins TRBV7-3 to TRBJ1-6; D ambiguous. CDR1 SGHTA and CDR2 FQGTGA come from the germline V gene. Trimming cost V 4 bases and J 7 bases, with 8 bases left between them. The CDR3 runs to 13 residues. CDR3 amino acids: CASSSGLNSPLHF. CDR3 nucleotides: TGTGCCAGCAGCTCGGGTTTGAATTCACCCCTCCACTTT.

This rearrangement joins TRBV7-9 to TRBJ1-2; 7 nucleotides line up with TRBD1. Losses at the gene ends were 4 bases for V and 2 bases for J; bases not matched to a gene: 10. This CDR3 contains 16 residues. Germline-derived CDR1 and CDR2 are SEHNR and FQNEAQ (reference sequence). The CDR3 region has the DNA TGTGCCAGCAGCTCGCCCGGGACAGCGACCAACTATGGCTACACCTTC. It specifies CASSSPGTATNYGYTF.

J is TRBJ1-2 and V is TRBV6-5; TRBD1 matches at 11 bases. Germline CDR1 is MNHEY and CDR2 is SVGAGI. The length of the CDR3 is 15 residues. Trimming removed 6 bases from V and 7 bases from J; junction bases left unmatched: 10. Here the CDR3 reads CASSPTDRGPAGYTF. The CDR3 DNA reads as TGTGCCAGCAGCCCCACGGACAGGGGGCCTGCTGGCTACACCTTC.

This rearrangement joins TRBV6-2 or TRBV6-3 to TRBJ2-7; 8 bases are a match to TRBD2. The CDR3 is 13 amino acids. Germline V CDR1 and CDR2: MNHEY, SVGEGT. V lost 2 bases, J lost 6 bases, and 3 bases stayed unmatched. CDR3 residues: CASSYRGGGEQYF. CDR3 nucleotides: TGTGCCAGCAGTTACCGGGGGGGAGGCGAGCAGTACTTC.

The gene calls are TRBV25-1 and TRBJ2-2; perhaps TRBD2 as D (5 bases). The CDR3 runs 16 residues. Germline CDR1 and CDR2: MGHDK and SYGVNS. Trimming took off 3 bases at V and 8 bases at J, with 19 bases between the two ends. The CDR3, as DNA: TGTGCCAGCAGTGACACCTTTACTAGTTCTCGGGGGGAGCTGTTTTTT. Protein product: CASSDTFTSSRGELFF.

To note about this clone: Mismatch with germline at one junction end may stem from a read error. The V call is TRBV7-2, the J call TRBJ2-7; possibly TRBD2 for D (6 bases). This CDR3 is 14 amino acids long. CDR1 and CDR2 from the germline V gene are SGHTA and FQGNSA. The CDR3 is CASSYRETSHEQYF. CDR3 DNA sequence: TGTGCCAGCAGCTACCGGGAGACCTCCCACGAGCAGTACTTC.

This chain links TRBV19 with TRBJ2-5, with a weak D call TRBD1 (5 bases). From germline, CDR1 is LNHDA and CDR2 SQIVND (reference sequence). The V end lost 7 bases, the J end lost 5 bases, and 14 bases lay between the germline ends. This CDR3 contains 13 residues. As DNA, the CDR3 is TGTGCCAGTACTATTCAGGGATTGGAGACCCAGTACTTC. It codes for CASTIQGLETQYF.

The CDR3 spells CASSQGSNTEAFF. The CDR3 DNA reads TGTGCCAGCAGCCAGGGATCCAACACTGAAGCTTTCTTT. V usage is TRBV5-4 and J usage is TRBJ1-1; possibly TRBD1 for D (5 bases). The CDR3 is 13 amino acids. Trimming took off 4 bases at V and 2 bases at J, with 9 bases between the two ends. Germline V lookup: CDR1 SGHNT, CDR2 YYREEE (reference sequence).

The V gene is TRBV7-8, the J gene TRBJ2-1, with TRBD1 matching over 7 bases. The CDR3 has 16 residues. V shed 0 bases and J 4 bases; nucleotides not matched to a gene: 6. Germline CDR1 and CDR2: SGHVS and FQNEAQ. CDR3 DNA sequence: TGTGCCAGCAGCTTAGCGAGAGGACAGGTATACAATGAGCAGTTCTTC. This sequence encodes CASSLARGQVYNEQFF.

This chain links TRBV5-4 with TRBJ2-2; TRBD2 matches 8 bases. In germline, CDR1 is SGHNT, CDR2 YYREEE (reference sequence). J was trimmed by 3 bases and V by 4 bases; bases with no gene match: 11. The CDR3 sequence is 17 residues long. The CDR3 bases are TGTGCCAGCAGCCCGCGGAGGCGGGGGGTCGACACCGGGGAGCTGTTTTTT. It specifies CASSPRRRGVDTGELFF. The whole variable domain, remainder taken from reference TRBV5-4 and TRBJ2-2, is ETGVTQSPTHLIKTRGQQVTLRCSSQSGHNTVSWYQQALGQGPQFIFQYYREEENGRGNFPPRFSGLQFPNYSSELNVNALELDDSALYLCASSPRRRGVDTGELFFGEGSRLTVL.

The rearrangement links TRBV7-2 to TRBJ1-2; 8 nucleotides match TRBD1. There are 12 residues in the CDR3. CDR1 is SGHTA, CDR2 FQGNSA, per germline. The trim removed 5 bases at V and 8 bases at J, leaving 4 bases unmatched. CDR3 DNA sequence: TGTGCCAGCAGCCAAACAGGGGGAGGCTACACCTTC. It specifies CASSQTGGGYTF. The full variable domain, its missing parts supplied by reference TRBV7-2 and TRBJ1-2, is GAGVSQSPSNKVTEKGKDVELRCDPISGHTALYWYRQSLGQGLEFLIYFQGNSAPDKSGLPSDRFSAERTGGSVSTLTIQRTQQEDSAVYLCASSQTGGGYTFGSGTRLTVV.

This clone has a count of ten or more. The chain recombines TRBV9 with TRBJ2-2, with 9 positions matching TRBD1. The CDR3 extends over 15 amino acids. J gave up 4 bases and V 4 bases, and 5 bases lay outside the gene matches. Per the germline V gene, CDR1 is SGDLS and CDR2 is YYNGEE. In nucleotides, the CDR3 is TGTGCCAGCAGCCGACAGGGGGGTGGCACCGGGGAGCTGTTTTTT. Its protein is CASSRQGGGTGELFF.

The CDR3 nucleotides read TGTGCCAGCAACCTCCCAGGGGGCCCCCCCTCTGGGGCCAACGTCCTGACTTTC. Its protein is CASNLPGGPPSGANVLTF. This chain joins TRBV9 and TRBJ2-6; 8 nucleotides match TRBD1. Germline V gives CDR1 SGDLS, CDR2 YYNGEE. With 6 bases clipped from V and 0 bases from J, the junction kept 11 bases outside the gene matches. This CDR3 has 18 residues.

The gene calls are TRBV7-3 and TRBJ2-1; 7 nucleotides match TRBD2. J was trimmed by 4 bases and V by 1 base; bases with no gene match: 4. Germline V gene lookup returns CDR1 SGHTA and CDR2 FQGTGA. The CDR3 spans 15 residues. The CDR3 here is CASSLRAGEYNEQFF. The CDR3 nucleotides read TGTGCCAGCAGCTTAAGGGCGGGGGAATACAATGAGCAGTTCTTC.

The rearrangement uses TRBV5-5 and TRBJ1-1; D is unresolved. The CDR3 loop spans 15 amino acids. Germline assignment: CDR1 SGHKS and CDR2 YYEKEE (reference sequence). V lost 0 bases to trimming and J lost 2 bases, with 11 bases between them. The CDR3 sequence: CASSLGREVNTEAFF. In nucleotides, the CDR3 is TGTGCCAGCAGCTTGGGGCGGGAAGTCAACACTGAAGCTTTCTTT.

The genes are TRBV9 and TRBJ1-3; possible D gene TRBD1, 6 bases. CDR3 length: 12 amino acids. Germline V gives CDR1 SGDLS, CDR2 YYNGEE. V gave up 7 bases and J gave up 7 bases, with 12 bases separating them. CDR3 DNA sequence: TGTGCCAGCGGGGGCTCTGAGAACACCATATATTTT. Amino acid sequence: CASGGSENTIYF.

The rearrangement links TRBV5-1 to TRBJ2-2; 7 bases match TRBD1. With 5 bases clipped from V and 6 bases from J, the junction kept 7 bases outside the gene matches. The CDR3 runs to 14 residues. Germline CDR1 SGHRS, CDR2 YFSETQ. CDR3 protein: CASRGLQGPGELFF. CDR3 DNA sequence: TGCGCCAGCAGGGGGTTACAGGGGCCCGGGGAGCTGTTTTTT. Using reference TRBV5-1 and TRBJ2-2 for the parts outside the CDR3, the full variable domain is KAGVTQTPRYLIKTRGQQVTLSCSPISGHRSVSWYQQTPGQGLQFLFEYFSETQRNKGNFPGRFSGRQFSNSRSEMNVSTLELGDSALYLCASRGLQGPGELFFGEGSRLTVL.

V usage is TRBV18 and J usage is TRBJ2-7; 9 bases are a match to TRBD1. Germline loops: CDR1 KGHSH, CDR2 LQKENI. The trim removed 2 bases at V and 6 bases at J, leaving 5 bases unmatched. The CDR3 contains 14 residues. The CDR3 nucleotides read TGTGCCAGCTCACCAACAGGGGGCTCCGGCGAGCAGTACTTC. It specifies CASSPTGGSGEQYF. The whole variable domain, remainder taken from reference TRBV18 and TRBJ2-7, is NAGVMQNPRHLVRRRGQEARLRCSPMKGHSHVYWYRQLPEEGLKFMVYLQKENIIDESGMPKERFSAEFPKEGPSILRIQQVVRGDSAAYFCASSPTGGSGEQYFGPGTRLTVT.

The V call is TRBV4-3, the J call TRBJ1-6; D not certain. The CDR3 covers 15 residues. Trimming shortened V by 0 bases and J by 9 bases, and 12 bases separated the two germline ends. The germline CDR1 and CDR2 sequences are LGHNA and YSLEER. The CDR3 reads CASSQDRVAVSPLHF. In nucleotides, the CDR3 is TGCGCCAGCAGCCAAGATCGGGTGGCGGTTTCACCCCTCCACTTT.